Listed below are T cell receptor beta chains from one sample, sequenced in a study of T cell responses to AZD1222 COVID-19 vaccine. Sequencing was performed with immunoSEQ multiplex PCR; in TCRdb, only in-frame clones are kept and a portion is missing. Here the sample spans roughly 120,000 clones, around 85% being singletons. This specimen consisted of peripheral blood, obtained on day 0 of AZD1222 vaccination. These receptors were collected from an adult in good health. The CDR3 runs from the conserved cysteine through the conserved F or W. Each record gives: clone size, J gene, D gene, V gene, CDR3 protein, CDR3 DNA. The D gene is left open where the match is weak. For some rows the clone size is stated as once, few or many, or as a class when expanded; others skip it.

.	TRBJ1-5	.	TRBV29-1	CSVGLGSDGSPQHF	TGCAGCGTTGGGCTCGGTAGCGATGGATCGCCCCAGCATTTT
.	TRBJ1-6	.	TRBV18	CASSPVAGAANSPLHF	TGTGCCAGCTCACCCGTGGCGGGGGCCGCTAATTCACCCCTCCACTTT
.	TRBJ1-1	.	TRBV11-2	CASSRTGMTVPNTEAFF	TGTGCCAGCAGCCGTACAGGCATGACGGTTCCGAACACTGAAGCTTTCTTT
.	TRBJ2-7	.	TRBV7-2	CASSLAPHSYEQYF	TGTGCCAGCAGCTTAGCGCCGCACTCCTACGAGCAGTACTTC
.	TRBJ1-5	.	TRBV2	CASRNDRIDQPQHF	TGTGCCAGCAGGAACGACAGGATAGATCAGCCCCAGCATTTT
few	TRBJ2-3	TRBD2	TRBV7-8	CASSLDPSGGAVTDTQYF	TGTGCCAGCAGCTTAGATCCTAGCGGGGGGGCCGTCACAGATACGCAGTATTTT
few	TRBJ1-2	TRBD1	TRBV30	CAWGGTAGYGYTF	TGTGCCTGGGGGGGGACAGCGGGCTATGGCTACACCTTC
.	TRBJ2-3	.	TRBV7-9	CASSFSASTDTQYF	TGTGCCAGCAGCTTTTCAGCTAGCACAGATACGCAGTATTTT
.	TRBJ1-1	TRBD1	TRBV6-5	CASSRDRGLYTEAFF	TGTGCCAGCAGTAGGGACAGGGGGCTGTACACTGAAGCTTTCTTT
.	TRBJ1-4	TRBD1	TRBV2	CASSADRVGEKLFF	TGTGCCAGCAGCGCGGACAGGGTAGGAGAAAAACTGTTTTTT
.	TRBJ2-7	.	TRBV4-1	CASSQTTLSYEQYF	TGCGCCAGCAGCCAGACGACACTCTCCTACGAGCAGTACTTC
.	TRBJ1-2	TRBD1	TRBV27	CASRAGTGGNGYTF	TGTGCCAGCAGGGCCGGGACAGGGGGTAATGGCTACACCTTC
.	TRBJ1-2	TRBD1	TRBV28	CAIRGLIESYGYTF	TGTGCCATCAGGGGGCTTATTGAAAGTTATGGCTACACCTTC
.	TRBJ2-1	.	TRBV30	CAARGGTGPNNEQFF	TGTGCCGCACGCGGGGGGACAGGGCCCAACAATGAGCAGTTCTTC
.	TRBJ2-5	TRBD2	TRBV28	CASSPGSSGGKETQYF	TGTGCCAGCAGTCCCGGCTCTAGCGGGGGTAAAGAGACCCAGTACTTC
.	TRBJ2-7	TRBD2	TRBV3-1/TRBV3-2	CASSQLAGAGEQYF	TGTGCCAGCAGCCAACTAGCGGGGGCCGGCGAGCAGTACTTC
few	TRBJ2-1	TRBD2	TRBV5-6	CASSLPSGGNNEQFF	TGTGCCAGCAGCTTGCCTAGCGGGGGGAACAATGAGCAGTTCTTC
.	TRBJ1-2	TRBD1	TRBV7-2	CASSSQTTGAGGYTF	TGTGCCAGCAGCTCCCAAACGACAGGGGCTGGCGGCTACACCTTC
once	TRBJ1-1	.	TRBV7-3	CASRNEGTEAFF	TGTGCCAGCAGGAACGAGGGGACTGAAGCTTTCTTT
.	TRBJ2-7	TRBD2	TRBV7-2	CASSSLAGASYEQYF	TGTGCCAGCAGCTCCCTAGCGGGGGCCTCCTACGAGCAGTACTTC
.	TRBJ1-1	.	TRBV7-3	CASSTQGGFGTEAFF	TGTGCCAGCAGCACTCAGGGCGGGTTTGGCACTGAAGCTTTCTTT
.	TRBJ1-1	.	TRBV29-1	CSAGQGNTEAFF	TGCAGCGCTGGTCAGGGGAACACTGAAGCTTTCTTT
.	TRBJ2-3	TRBD2	TRBV7-7	CASSCCSGGTDTQYF	TGTGCCAGCAGCTGCTGTAGCGGGGGCACAGATACGCAGTATTTT
.	TRBJ2-7	TRBD2	TRBV5-1	CASSASGEPYEQYF	TGCGCCAGCAGCGCTAGCGGGGAGCCCTACGAGCAGTACTTC
.	TRBJ2-5	.	TRBV7-8	CASNFVNGETQYF	TGTGCCAGCAACTTTGTGAACGGGGAGACCCAGTACTTC
.	TRBJ2-5	TRBD2	TRBV18	CASSPKRGGGQETQYF	TGTGCCAGCTCACCAAAGCGGGGGGGCGGACAAGAGACCCAGTACTTC
.	TRBJ2-7	.	TRBV10-3	CAISEWGPDEQYF	TGTGCCATCAGTGAGTGGGGCCCGGACGAGCAGTACTTC
.	TRBJ2-7	.	TRBV11-2	CASSLGAGATYEQYF	TGTGCCAGCAGCTTAGGTGCGGGGGCTACCTACGAGCAGTACTTC
.	TRBJ2-7	.	TRBV6-6	CASTPEGRGYEQYF	TGTGCCAGCACTCCAGAGGGGCGAGGCTACGAGCAGTACTTC
.	TRBJ1-1	.	TRBV4-1	CASRQAGEGTEAFF	TGCGCCAGCAGGCAAGCGGGGGAAGGCACTGAAGCTTTCTTT
.	TRBJ1-5	TRBD1	TRBV18	CASSASGQGVKEPQHF	TGTGCCAGCTCAGCCTCGGGACAGGGGGTCAAGGAGCCCCAGCATTTT
.	TRBJ1-5	TRBD1	TRBV13	CASRQGNQPQHF	TGTGCCAGCCGACAGGGAAATCAGCCCCAGCATTTT
.	TRBJ2-6	.	TRBV27	CASSLLIPTSGANVLTF	TGTGCCAGCAGTTTATTGATCCCCACCTCTGGGGCCAACGTCCTGACTTTC
.	TRBJ1-1	TRBD1	TRBV3-1/TRBV3-2	CASPPGTGRGDTEAFF	TGTGCCAGCCCCCCGGGGACAGGGAGGGGCGACACTGAAGCTTTCTTT
.	TRBJ2-4	TRBD2	TRBV5-4	CASSPGGGLVLAKNIQYF	TGTGCCAGCAGCCCCGGGGGGGGGCTCGTACTAGCCAAAAACATTCAGTACTTC
.	TRBJ2-7	TRBD2	TRBV4-1	CASSPTSGTYEQYF	TGCGCCAGCAGCCCGACTAGCGGAACCTACGAGCAGTACTTC
once	TRBJ2-1	.	TRBV30	CAWSPKQGLGYNEQFF	TGTGCCTGGAGCCCTAAGCAAGGTCTAGGTTACAATGAGCAGTTCTTC
many	TRBJ1-1	.	TRBV12-3/TRBV12-4	CASSHGGRSEAFF	TGTGCCAGCAGTCATGGGGGGAGGAGCGAAGCTTTCTTT
.	TRBJ2-7	.	TRBV6-2/TRBV6-3	CASSPSFGTASYEQYF	TGTGCCAGCAGCCCTAGTTTTGGGACGGCTTCCTACGAGCAGTACTTC
.	TRBJ2-1	TRBD2	TRBV19	CASEVRGGNYNEQFF	TGTGCCAGTGAAGTTCGGGGGGGCAACTACAATGAGCAGTTCTTC
.	TRBJ1-1	.	TRBV6-1	CASSEQRNTEAFF	TGTGCCAGCAGTGAACAGAGGAACACTGAAGCTTTCTTT
.	TRBJ1-2	TRBD1	TRBV12-3/TRBV12-4	CASIQAGGSYTF	TGTGCCAGCATCCAAGCAGGGGGGAGCTACACCTTC